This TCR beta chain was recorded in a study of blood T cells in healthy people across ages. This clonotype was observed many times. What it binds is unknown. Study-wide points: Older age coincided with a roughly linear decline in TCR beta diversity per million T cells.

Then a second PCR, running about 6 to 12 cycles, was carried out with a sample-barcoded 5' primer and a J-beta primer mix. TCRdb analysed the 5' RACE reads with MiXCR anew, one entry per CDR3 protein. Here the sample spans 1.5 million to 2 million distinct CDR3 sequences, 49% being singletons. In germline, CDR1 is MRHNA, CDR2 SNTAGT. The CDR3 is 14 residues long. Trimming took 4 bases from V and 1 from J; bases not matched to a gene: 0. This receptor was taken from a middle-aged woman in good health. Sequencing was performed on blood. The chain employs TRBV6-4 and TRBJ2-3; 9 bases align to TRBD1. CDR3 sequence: CASSGTGGTDTQYF. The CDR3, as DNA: TGTGCCAGCAGTGGGACAGGGGGCACAGATACGCAGTATTTT.